This T cell receptor (beta chain) was sequenced for a study of cytomegalovirus exposure and HLA in healthy donors. General study findings and limits: Cytomegalovirus-associated TCR beta chains were listed, numbering 164. Earlier analysis looked at TCR beta V segments, and most were productive about 90% or about 30% of the time. Later work showed greater clonal expansion in HLA-associated TCR beta chains than in equally common others.

13 Jbeta primers and 60 Vbeta primers were used for the PCR. Sequencing used immunoSEQ multiplex PCR; TCRdb keeps in-frame clones, though not all of them. The sample includes approximately 170,000 clones, more than 65% of them seen just once. The V and J ends lost 5 bases and 4 bases, in that order; junction bases with no gene match: 12. From germline, CDR1 is MNHNY and CDR2 SVGAGI (reference sequence). The CDR3 is 16 residues long. Regarding this clone: Its specificity is not known.

The receptor was isolated from a woman aged 25 to 39 in good health and CMV-seropositive. Sequencing was carried out using PBMCs. The chain joins TRBV6-6 to TRBJ2-3, with 7 positions matching TRBD2. The CDR3: CASSDWGGRSADTQYF. CDR3 sequence (DNA): TGTGCCAGCAGTGACTGGGGCGGGAGATCGGCAGATACGCAGTATTTT.